Sequencing of this T cell receptor beta chain was carried out in a study of monozygotic twins with inflammatory bowel disease. TCRdb reworked the 5' RACE reads into one entry per CDR3 protein, no DNA. The clone table shows nearly 450,000 distinct CDR3 sequences, with the ten largest holding 2.4%. Germline V gene data show CDR1 as SGHKS and CDR2 as YYEKEE (reference sequence). The CDR3 covers 14 residues. Sequencing used blood. The genes are TRBV5-5 and TRBJ1-5; TCRdb indicates TRBD1, and absent DNA this call remains unverified. This TCR came from a human donor with ulcerative colitis or Crohn's disease, or a healthy co-twin of an affected twin (not recorded which). CDR3 sequence: CASSYGTEYQPQHF. Together with reference TRBV5-5 and TRBJ1-5, the CDR3 gives the full variable domain: DAGVTQSPTHLIKTRGQQVTLRCSPISGHKSVSWYQQVLGQGPQFIFQYYEKEERGRGNFPDRFSARQFPNYSSELNVNALLLGDSALYLCASSYGTEYQPQHFGDGTRLSIL.